This T cell receptor beta chain appears in the sequencing data of a study of blood T cell repertoires in COVID-19. About the research overall: The United States, Italy and Spain supplied acute and convalescent COVID-19 samples. T cells, B-cell-depleted T cells, or PBMCs supplied cDNA or gDNA.

The protocol was immunoSEQ multiplex PCR, while the TCRdb copy is restricted to in-frame clones and leaves out a portion. Of more than 30,000 clones listed, around 86% are singletons. Deletions cut 4 bases from V and 6 bases from J, with 11 bases between. Germline-derived CDR1 and CDR2 are SGHNT and YYREEE (reference sequence). This CDR3 is built from 13 residues. The chain carries TRBV5-4 and TRBJ2-1; D unresolved. The receptor's source is a man aged 60-69 years with active COVID-19. Sequenced input: peripheral blood. The CDR3 region is CASSVDTGNEQFF. CDR3 coding DNA: TGTGCCAGCAGCGTTGATACGGGCAATGAGCAGTTCTTC.